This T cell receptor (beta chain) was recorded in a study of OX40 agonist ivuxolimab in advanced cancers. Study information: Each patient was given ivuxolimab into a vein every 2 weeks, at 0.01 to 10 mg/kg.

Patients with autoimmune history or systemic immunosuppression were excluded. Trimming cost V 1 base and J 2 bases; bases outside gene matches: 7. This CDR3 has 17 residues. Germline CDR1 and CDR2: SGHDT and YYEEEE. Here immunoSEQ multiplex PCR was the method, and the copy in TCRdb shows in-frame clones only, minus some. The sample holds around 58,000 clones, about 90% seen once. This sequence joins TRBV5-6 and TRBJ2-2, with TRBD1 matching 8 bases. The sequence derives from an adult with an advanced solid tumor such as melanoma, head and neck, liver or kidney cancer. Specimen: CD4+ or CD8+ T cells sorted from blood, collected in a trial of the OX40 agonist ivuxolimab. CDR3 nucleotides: TGTGCCAGCAGCTTGCCGACAGGGGCCATAAACACCGGGGAGCTGTTTTTT. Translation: CASSLPTGAINTGELFF.